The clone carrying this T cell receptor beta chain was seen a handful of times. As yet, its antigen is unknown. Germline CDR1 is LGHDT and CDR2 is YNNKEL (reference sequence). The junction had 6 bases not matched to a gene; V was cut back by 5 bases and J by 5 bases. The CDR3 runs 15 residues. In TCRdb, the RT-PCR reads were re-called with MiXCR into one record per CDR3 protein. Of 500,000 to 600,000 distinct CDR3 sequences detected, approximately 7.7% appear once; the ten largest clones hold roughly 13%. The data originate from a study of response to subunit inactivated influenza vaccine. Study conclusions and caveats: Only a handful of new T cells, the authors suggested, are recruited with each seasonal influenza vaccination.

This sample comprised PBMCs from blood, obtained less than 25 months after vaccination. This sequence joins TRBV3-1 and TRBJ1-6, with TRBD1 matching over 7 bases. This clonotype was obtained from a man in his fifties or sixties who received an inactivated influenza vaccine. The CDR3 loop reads CASSTGTDNNSPLHF. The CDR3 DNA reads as TGTGCCAGCAGCACCGGGACAGATAATAATTCACCCCTCCACTTT.